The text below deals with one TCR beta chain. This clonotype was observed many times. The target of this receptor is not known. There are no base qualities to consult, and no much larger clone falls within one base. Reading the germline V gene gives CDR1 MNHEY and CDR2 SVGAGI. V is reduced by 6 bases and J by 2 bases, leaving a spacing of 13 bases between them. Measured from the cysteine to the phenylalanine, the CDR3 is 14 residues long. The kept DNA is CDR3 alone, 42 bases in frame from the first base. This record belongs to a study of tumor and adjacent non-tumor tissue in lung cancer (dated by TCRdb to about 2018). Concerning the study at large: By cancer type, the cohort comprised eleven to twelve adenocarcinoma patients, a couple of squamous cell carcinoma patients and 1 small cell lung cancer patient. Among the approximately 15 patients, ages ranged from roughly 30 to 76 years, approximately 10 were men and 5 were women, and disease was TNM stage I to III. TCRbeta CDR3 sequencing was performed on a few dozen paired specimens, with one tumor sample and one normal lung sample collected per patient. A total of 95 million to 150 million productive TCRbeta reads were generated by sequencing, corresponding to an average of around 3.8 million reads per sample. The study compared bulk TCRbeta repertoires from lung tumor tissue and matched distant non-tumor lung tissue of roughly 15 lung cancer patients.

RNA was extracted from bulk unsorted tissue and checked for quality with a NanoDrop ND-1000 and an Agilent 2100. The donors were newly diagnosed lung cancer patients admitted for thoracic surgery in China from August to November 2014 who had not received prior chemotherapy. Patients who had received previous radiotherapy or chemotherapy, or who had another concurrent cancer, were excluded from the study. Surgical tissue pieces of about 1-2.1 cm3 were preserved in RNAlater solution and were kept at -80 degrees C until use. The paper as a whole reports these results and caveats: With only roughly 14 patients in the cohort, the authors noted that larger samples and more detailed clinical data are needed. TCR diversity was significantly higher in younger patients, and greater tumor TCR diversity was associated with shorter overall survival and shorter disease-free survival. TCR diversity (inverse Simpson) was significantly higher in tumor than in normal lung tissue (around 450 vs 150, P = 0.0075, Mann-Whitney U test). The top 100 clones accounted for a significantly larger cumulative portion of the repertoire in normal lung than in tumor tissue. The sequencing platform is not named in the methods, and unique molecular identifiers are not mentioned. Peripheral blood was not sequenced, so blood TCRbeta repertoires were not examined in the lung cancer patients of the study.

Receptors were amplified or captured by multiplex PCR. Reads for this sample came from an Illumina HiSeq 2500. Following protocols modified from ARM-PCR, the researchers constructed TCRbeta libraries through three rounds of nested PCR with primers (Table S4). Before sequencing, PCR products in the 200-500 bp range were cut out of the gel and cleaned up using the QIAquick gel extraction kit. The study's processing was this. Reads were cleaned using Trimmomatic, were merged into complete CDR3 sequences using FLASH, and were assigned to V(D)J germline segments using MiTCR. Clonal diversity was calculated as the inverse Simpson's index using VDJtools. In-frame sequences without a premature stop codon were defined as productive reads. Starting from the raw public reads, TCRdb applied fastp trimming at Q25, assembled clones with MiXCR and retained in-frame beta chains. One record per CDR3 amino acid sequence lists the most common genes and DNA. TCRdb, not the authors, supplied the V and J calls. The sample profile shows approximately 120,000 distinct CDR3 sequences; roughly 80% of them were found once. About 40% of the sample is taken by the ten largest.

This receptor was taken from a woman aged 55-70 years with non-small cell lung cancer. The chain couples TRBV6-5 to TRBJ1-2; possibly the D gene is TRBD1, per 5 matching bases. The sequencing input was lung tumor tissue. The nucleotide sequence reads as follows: TGTGCCAGCAGGAGAGGGACCGGGAACTATGGCTACACCTTC. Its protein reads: CASRRGTGNYGYTF.